This T cell receptor (beta chain) stems from a study of shared clonotypes between healthy human individuals. Study-wide points: In having few donors, the study represented limited genetic and exposure-history diversity.

Into CD45RA+ naive and CD45RA-negative memory subsets, the CD4+ cells were split. Deep-level settings were used for running the assay. Sequencing used immunoSEQ multiplex PCR; TCRdb keeps in-frame clones, though not all of them. In the table there are 2 million to 3 million clones, over 85% of which are singletons. Comment on this clone: Its antigen is not identified.

Germline V gene data show CDR1 as SGHTA and CDR2 as FQGNSA. The CDR3 is 15 amino acids. Trimming took off 7 bases at V and 0 bases at J, with 16 bases between the two ends. The rearrangement uses TRBV7-2 and TRBJ2-7; D possibly matches TRBD1 or TRBD2 (5 bases each). This TCR came from a man aged 18-30 years in good health. Some clones in this sample may be carry-over from other donors' samples. The sequenced sample consisted of naive CD4+ T cells from PBMCs. Noted subset: CD45RA+ positively selected. This CDR3 is CASTPGRAFSYEQYF. The CDR3 DNA reads TGTGCCAGCACCCCGGGGCGGGCATTCTCCTACGAGCAGTACTTC.